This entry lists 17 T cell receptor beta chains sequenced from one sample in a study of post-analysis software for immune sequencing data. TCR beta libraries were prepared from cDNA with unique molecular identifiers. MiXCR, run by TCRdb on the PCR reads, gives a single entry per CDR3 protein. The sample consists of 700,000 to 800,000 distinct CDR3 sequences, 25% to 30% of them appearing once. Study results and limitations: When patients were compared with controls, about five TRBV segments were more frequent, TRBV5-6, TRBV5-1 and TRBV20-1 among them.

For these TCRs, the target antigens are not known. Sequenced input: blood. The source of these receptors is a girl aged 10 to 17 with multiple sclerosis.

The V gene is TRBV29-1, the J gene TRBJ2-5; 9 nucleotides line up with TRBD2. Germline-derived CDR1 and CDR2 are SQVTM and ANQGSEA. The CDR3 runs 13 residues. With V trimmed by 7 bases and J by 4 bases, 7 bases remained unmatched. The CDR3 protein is CSARAGGVETQYF. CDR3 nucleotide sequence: TGCAGCGCACGAGCGGGAGGAGTAGAGACCCAGTACTTC.

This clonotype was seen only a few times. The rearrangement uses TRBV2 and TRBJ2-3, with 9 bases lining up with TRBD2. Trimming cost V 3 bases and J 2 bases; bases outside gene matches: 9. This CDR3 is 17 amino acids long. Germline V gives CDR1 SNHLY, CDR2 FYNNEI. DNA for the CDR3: TGTGCCAGCAGTGACTACCGACTAGCGGCAAACACAGATACGCAGTATTTT. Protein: CASSDYRLAANTDTQYF.

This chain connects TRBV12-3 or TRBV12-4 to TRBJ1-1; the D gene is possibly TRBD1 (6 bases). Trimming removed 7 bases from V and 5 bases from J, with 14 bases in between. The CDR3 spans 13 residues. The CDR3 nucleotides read TGTGCCAGCACGATACAGGGCGGGACTGAAGCTTTCTTT. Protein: CASTIQGGTEAFF.

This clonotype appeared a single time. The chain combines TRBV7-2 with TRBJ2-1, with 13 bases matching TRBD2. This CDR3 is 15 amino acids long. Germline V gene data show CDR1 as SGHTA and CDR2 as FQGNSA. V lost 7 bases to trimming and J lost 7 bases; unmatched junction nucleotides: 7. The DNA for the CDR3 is TGTGCCAGCATTTGGACTAGCGGGGGAAGGAATGAGCAGTTCTTC. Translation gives CASIWTSGGRNEQFF.

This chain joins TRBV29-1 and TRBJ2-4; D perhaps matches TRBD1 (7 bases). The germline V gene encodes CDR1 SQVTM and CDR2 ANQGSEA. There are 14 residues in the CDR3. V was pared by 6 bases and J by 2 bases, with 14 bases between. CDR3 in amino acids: CSVSGGQSKNIQYF. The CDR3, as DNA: TGCAGCGTCTCCGGGGGACAGTCCAAAAACATTCAGTACTTC.

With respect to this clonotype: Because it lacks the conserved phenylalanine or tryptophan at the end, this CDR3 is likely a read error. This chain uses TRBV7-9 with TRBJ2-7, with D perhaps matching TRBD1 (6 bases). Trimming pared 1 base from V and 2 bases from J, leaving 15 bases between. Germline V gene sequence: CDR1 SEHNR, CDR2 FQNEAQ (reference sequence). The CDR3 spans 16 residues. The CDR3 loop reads CASSLGSAGDPYEQYL. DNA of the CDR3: TGTGCCAGCAGCTTAGGGTCGGCAGGGGACCCCTACGAGCAGTACTTA.

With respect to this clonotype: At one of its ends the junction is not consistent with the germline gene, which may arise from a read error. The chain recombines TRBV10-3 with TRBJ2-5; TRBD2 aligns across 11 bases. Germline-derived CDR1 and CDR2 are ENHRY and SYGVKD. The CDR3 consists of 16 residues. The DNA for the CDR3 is TGTGCCGTCAGTCCACTAGCGGGAGTTGGCCAAGAGACCCAGTACTTC. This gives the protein CAVSPLAGVGQETQYF.

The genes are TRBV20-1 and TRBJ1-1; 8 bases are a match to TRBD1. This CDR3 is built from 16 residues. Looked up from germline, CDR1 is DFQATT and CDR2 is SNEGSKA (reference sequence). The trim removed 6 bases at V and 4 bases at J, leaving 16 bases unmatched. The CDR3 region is CSASQGVWGAGTEAFF. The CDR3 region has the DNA TGCAGTGCCTCACAGGGGGTATGGGGGGCGGGCACTGAAGCTTTCTTT.

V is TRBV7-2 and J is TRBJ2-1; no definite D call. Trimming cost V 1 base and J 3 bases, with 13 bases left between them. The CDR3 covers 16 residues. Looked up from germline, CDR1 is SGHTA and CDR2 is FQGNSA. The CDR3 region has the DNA TGTGCCAGCAGCTTAGGCAGTAGCCCCTTCTACAATGAGCAGTTCTTC. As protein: CASSLGSSPFYNEQFF.

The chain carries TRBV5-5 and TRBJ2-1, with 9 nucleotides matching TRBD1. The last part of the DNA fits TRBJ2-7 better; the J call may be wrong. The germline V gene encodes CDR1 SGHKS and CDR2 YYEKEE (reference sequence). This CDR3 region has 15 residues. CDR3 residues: CASSRDRATYNEQYF. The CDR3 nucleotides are TGTGCCAGCAGCAGGGACAGGGCGACCTACAATGAGCAGTACTTC.

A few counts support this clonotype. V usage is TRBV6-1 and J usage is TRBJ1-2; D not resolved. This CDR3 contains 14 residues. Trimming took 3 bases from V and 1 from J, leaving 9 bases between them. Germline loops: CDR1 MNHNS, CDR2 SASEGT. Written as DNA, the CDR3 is TGTGCCAGCAGTGAGCGGCAGTTTAACTATGGCTACACCTTC. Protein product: CASSERQFNYGYTF.

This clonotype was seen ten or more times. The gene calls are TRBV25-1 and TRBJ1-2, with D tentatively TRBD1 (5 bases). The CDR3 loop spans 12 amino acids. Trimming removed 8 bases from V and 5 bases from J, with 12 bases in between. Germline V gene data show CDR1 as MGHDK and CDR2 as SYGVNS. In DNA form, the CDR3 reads TGTGCCAGCTCTCCCCAGGGTTATGGCTACACCTTC. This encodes CASSPQGYGYTF.

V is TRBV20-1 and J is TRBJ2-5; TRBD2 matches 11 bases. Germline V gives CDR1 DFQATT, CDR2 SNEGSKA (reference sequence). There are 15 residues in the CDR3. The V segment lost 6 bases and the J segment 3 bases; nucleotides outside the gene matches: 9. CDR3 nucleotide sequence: TGCAGTGCGGAACTAGCGGGGGTTGTCGAAGAGACCCAGTACTTC. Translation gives CSAELAGVVEETQYF.

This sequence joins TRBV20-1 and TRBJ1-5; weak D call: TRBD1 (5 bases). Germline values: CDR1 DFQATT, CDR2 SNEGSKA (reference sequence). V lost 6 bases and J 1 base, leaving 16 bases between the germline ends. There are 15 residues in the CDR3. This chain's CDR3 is CSAGERDGSNQPQHF. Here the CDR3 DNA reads TGCAGTGCGGGGGAAAGGGACGGAAGCAATCAGCCCCAGCATTTT.

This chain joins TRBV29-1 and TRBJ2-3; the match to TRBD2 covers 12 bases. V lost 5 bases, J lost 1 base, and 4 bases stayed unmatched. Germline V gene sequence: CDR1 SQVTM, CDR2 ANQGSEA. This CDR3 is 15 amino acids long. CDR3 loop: CSVSLAGGGTDTQYF. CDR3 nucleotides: TGCAGCGTTTCCCTAGCGGGAGGGGGCACAGATACGCAGTATTTT.

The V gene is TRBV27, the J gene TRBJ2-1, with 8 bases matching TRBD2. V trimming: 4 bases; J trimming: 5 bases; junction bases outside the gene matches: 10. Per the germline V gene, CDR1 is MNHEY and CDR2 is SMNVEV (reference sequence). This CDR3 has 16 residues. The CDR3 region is CASSSPLQRENNEQFF. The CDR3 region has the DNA TGTGCCAGCAGTTCCCCCTTGCAGCGGGAGAACAATGAGCAGTTCTTC.

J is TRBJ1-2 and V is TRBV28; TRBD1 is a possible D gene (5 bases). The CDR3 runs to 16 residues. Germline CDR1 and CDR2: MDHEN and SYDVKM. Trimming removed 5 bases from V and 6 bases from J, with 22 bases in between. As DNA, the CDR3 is TGTGCCAGCAGTCCCCAACGGAGCCGGGGGTTGAATGGCTACACCTTC. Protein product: CASSPQRSRGLNGYTF.